This T cell receptor (beta chain) came from a study of T cell responses to AZD1222 COVID-19 vaccine. Study-wide results and limits: Every sample of the repertoires postdated the peak T cell response. The breadth and depth of Spike-specific TCRs increased once two AZD1222 doses had been given.

V lost 6 bases, J lost 2 bases, and 8 bases lay in between. Per germline, CDR1 GTSNPN and CDR2 SVGIG (reference sequence). The CDR3 consists of 12 residues. Recipients boosted at about 4 weeks or about 12 weeks are pooled. Produced via immunoSEQ multiplex PCR; TCRdb's table is partial and in-frame only. The data contain 160,000 or so clones, more than 85% of them seen just once; the ten biggest clones take up over 1.2%. With regard to this clone: Its specificity is unknown.

V gene TRBV30 combines with J gene TRBJ1-5; D may be TRBD1 (5 bases). This TCR was recovered from an adult who received the AZD1222 COVID-19 vaccine. The starting material was peripheral blood, obtained 28 days after the second AZD1222 dose. The CDR3 nucleotides read TGTGCCTGTCAGGGAGGCAATCAGCCCCAGCATTTT. It specifies CACQGGNQPQHF. Complete variable domain (other parts from reference TRBV30 and TRBJ1-5): SQTIHQWPATLVQPVGSPLSLECTVEGTSNPNLYWYRQAAGRGLQLLFYSVGIGQISSEVPQNLSASRPQDRQFILSSKKLLLSDSGFYLCACQGGNQPQHFGDGTRLSIL.